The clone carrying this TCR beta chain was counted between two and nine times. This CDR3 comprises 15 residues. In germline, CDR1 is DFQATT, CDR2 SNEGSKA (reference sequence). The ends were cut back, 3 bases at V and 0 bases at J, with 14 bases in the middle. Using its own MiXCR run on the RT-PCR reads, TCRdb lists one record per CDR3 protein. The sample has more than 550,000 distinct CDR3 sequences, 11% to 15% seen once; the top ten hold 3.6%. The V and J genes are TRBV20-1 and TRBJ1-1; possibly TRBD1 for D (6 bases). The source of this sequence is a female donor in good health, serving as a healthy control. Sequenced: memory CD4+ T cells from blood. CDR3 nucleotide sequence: TGCAGTGCTAGCCCCGGACAGCGCATGAACACTGAAGCTTTCTTT. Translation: CSASPGQRMNTEAFF.